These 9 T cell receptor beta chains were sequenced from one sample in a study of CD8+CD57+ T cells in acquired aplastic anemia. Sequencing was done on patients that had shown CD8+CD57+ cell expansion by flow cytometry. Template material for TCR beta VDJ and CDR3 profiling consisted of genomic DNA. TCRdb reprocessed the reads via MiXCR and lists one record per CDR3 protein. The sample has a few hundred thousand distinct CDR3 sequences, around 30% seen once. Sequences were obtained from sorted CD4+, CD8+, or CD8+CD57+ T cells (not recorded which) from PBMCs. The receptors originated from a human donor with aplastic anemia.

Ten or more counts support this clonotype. The CDR3 DNA reads as TGCAGTGCTAGTCACGGGGAGACCCAGTACTTC. It translates to CSASHGETQYF. The J gene is TRBJ2-5, the V gene TRBV20-1, with D unresolved. This CDR3 has 11 amino acids. V lost 3 bases and J 5 bases, leaving 7 bases between the germline ends. Per germline, CDR1 DFQATT and CDR2 SNEGSKA (reference sequence).

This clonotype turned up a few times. CDR3 nucleotides: TGTGCCAGCAGCCGACTTCAGCGGGAGGGCCCCTACGAGCAGTACTTC. It yields the protein CASSRLQREGPYEQYF. The V call is TRBV11-2, the J call TRBJ2-7; 10 bases are shared with TRBD2. The CDR3 spans 16 residues. The germline CDR1 and CDR2 sequences are SGHAT and FQNNGV. The V segment lost 5 bases and the J segment 2 bases; nucleotides outside the gene matches: 9.

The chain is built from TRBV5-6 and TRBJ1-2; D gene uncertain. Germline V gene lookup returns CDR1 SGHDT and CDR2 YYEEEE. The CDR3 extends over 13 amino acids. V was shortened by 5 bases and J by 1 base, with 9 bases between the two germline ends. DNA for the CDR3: TGTGCCAGCAGACCAGGAATTAACTATGGCTACACCTTC. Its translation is CASRPGINYGYTF.

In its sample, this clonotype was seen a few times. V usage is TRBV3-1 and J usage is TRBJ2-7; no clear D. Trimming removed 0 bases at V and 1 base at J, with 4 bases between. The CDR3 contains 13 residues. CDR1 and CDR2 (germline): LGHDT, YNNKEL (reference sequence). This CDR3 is CASSQDSSYEQYF. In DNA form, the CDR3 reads TGTGCCAGCAGCCAAGACTCATCCTACGAGCAGTACTTC.

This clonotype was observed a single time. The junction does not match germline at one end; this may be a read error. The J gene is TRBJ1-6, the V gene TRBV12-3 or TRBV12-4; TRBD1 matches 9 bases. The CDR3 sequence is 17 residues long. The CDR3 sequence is CASSTRMTGTGNSPLRF. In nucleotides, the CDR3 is TGTGCCAGCAGTACCCGTATGACAGGGACAGGGAATTCACCCCTCCGCTTT.

The chain's CDR3 is CATSKTDLGEQYF. The CDR3 coding sequence is TGTGCCACCAGTAAGACAGACTTGGGAGAGCAGTACTTC. The chain employs TRBV24-1 and TRBJ2-7; tentatively, D is TRBD1 (5 bases). CDR1 KGHDR and CDR2 SFDVKD come from the germline V gene. Between the trimmed V and J ends, which lost 6 bases and 7 bases, there was a span of 15 bases. The CDR3 has 13 residues.

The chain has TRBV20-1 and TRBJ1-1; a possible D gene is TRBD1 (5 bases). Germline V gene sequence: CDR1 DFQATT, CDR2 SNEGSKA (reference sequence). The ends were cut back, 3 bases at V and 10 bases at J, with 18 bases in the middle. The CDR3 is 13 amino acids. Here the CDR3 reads CSASMGLAGIAFF. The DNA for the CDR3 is TGCAGTGCTAGTATGGGACTAGCGGGTATAGCTTTCTTT.

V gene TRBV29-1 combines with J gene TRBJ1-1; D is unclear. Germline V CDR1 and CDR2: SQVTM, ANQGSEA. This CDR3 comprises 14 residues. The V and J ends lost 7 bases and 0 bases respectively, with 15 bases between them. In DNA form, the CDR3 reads TGCAGCGGCAAGAAGGGTCCTATGAACACTGAAGCTTTCTTT. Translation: CSGKKGPMNTEAFF. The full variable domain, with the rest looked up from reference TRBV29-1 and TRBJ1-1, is SAVISQKPSRDICQRGTSLTIQCQVDSQVTMMFWYRQQPGQSLTLIATANQGSEATYESGFVIDKFPISRPNLTFSTLTVSNMSPEDSSIYLCSGKKGPMNTEAFFGQGTRLTVV.

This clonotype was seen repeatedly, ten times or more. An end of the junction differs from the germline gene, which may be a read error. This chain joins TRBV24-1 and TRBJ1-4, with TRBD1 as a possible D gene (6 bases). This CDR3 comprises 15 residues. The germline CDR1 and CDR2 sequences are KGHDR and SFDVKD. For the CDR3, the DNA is TGTGCCTCCAGGAATCGGGACACAATTAATGAAAAACTGTTTTTT. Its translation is CASRNRDTINEKLFF.